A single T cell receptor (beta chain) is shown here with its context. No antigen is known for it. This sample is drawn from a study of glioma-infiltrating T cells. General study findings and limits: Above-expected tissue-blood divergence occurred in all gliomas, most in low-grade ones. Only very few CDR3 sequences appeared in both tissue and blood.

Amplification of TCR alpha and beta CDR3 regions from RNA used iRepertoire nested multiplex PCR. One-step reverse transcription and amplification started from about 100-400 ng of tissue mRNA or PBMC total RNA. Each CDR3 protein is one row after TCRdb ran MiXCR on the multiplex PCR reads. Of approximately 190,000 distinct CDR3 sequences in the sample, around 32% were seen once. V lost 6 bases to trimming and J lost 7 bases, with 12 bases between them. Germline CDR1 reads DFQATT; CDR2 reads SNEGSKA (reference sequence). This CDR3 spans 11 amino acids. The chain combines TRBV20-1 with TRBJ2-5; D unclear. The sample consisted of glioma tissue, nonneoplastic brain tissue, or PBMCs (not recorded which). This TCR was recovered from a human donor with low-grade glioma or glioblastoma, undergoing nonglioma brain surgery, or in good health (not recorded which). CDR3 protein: CSAVGLGTQYF. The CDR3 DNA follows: TGCAGTGCCGTTGGGTTAGGGACCCAGTACTTC.